The 27 T cell receptor beta chains presented below share a single source sample, sequenced in a study of blood T cell repertoires in COVID-19. Generated by immunoSEQ multiplex PCR, the TCRdb table keeps only in-frame clones and is missing some. The repertoire holds tens of thousands of clones, with roughly nine tenths as singletons. Input material: peripheral blood. The receptor set was obtained from a woman in her 70s with acute or convalescent COVID-19.

The chain couples TRBV5-4 to TRBJ1-2, with 12 bases lining up with TRBD1. Germline V gene sequence: CDR1 SGHNT, CDR2 YYREEE (reference sequence). V lost 4 bases and J lost 5; bases outside the gene matches: 12. The CDR3 is 17 residues long. CDR3: CASSPGTGGSRGYGYTF. The CDR3 nucleotides read TGTGCCAGCAGCCCCGGGACAGGGGGCTCCCGTGGGTATGGCTACACCTTC.

The chain employs TRBV6-5 and TRBJ2-5; TRBD1 is a possible D gene (5 bases). The V end was cut by 5 bases, the J end by 14 bases, with 18 bases between. Looked up from germline, CDR1 is MNHEY and CDR2 is SVGAGI. The CDR3 sequence is 12 residues long. The CDR3 DNA reads TGTGCCAGCAGTACCCTCGTGGGGCTACTCTACTTC. It encodes CASSTLVGLLYF.

V and J are TRBV18 and TRBJ2-2, with 8 bases aligning to TRBD1. Trimming at V came to 3 bases and at J to 16 bases, leaving 7 bases not matched to a gene. CDR1 KGHSH and CDR2 LQKENI come from the germline V gene. There are 12 residues in the CDR3. The CDR3 DNA sequence: TGTGCCAGCTCACCCCAGACAGGGGTGACGTTTTTT. This codes for CASSPQTGVTFF.

The rearrangement links TRBV7-6 to TRBJ2-5, with TRBD2 identical over 10 bases. From germline, CDR1 is SGHVS and CDR2 FNYEAQ. The CDR3 extends over 16 amino acids. V shed 5 bases and J 4 bases; nucleotides not matched to a gene: 10. The CDR3 DNA is TGTGCCAGCAGCCCCTATAGCGGGGGGAAGGGAGAGACCCAGTACTTC. The encoded protein is CASSPYSGGKGETQYF. The variable domain in full, with the rest retrieved from reference TRBV7-6 and TRBJ2-5, is GAGVSQSPRYKVTKRGQDVALRCDPISGHVSLYWYRQALGQGPEFLTYFNYEAQQDKSGLPNDRFSAERPEGSISTLTIQRTEQRDSAMYRCASSPYSGGKGETQYFGPGTRLLVL.

The genes are TRBV19 and TRBJ2-2, with a tentative D call TRBD1 (6 bases). There are 16 residues in the CDR3. Trimming removed 9 bases at V and 5 bases at J, with 22 bases between. CDR1 and CDR2 from the germline V gene are LNHDA and SQIVND (reference sequence). CDR3 bases: TGTGCCAGCAGAAACCGGGACACTCTTTTGACCGGGGAGCTGTTTTTT. It yields the protein CASRNRDTLLTGELFF.

This chain uses TRBV12-3 or TRBV12-4 with TRBJ2-2, with D maybe TRBD1 (5 bases). The CDR3 sequence is 13 residues long. The V end was cut by 7 bases, the J end by 7 bases, with 13 bases between. The CDR3 is CASKYTGSGELFF. CDR3 bases: TGTGCCAGCAAGTACACAGGCAGCGGGGAGCTGTTTTTT.

The chain couples TRBV7-2 to TRBJ1-1; maybe TRBD1 (6 bases). This CDR3 has 15 amino acids. The germline V gene encodes CDR1 SGHTA and CDR2 FQGNSA. V was clipped by 3 bases and J by 3 bases, with 14 bases between them. CDR3 bases: TGTGCCAGCAGCTTGGGCCTAGCAGGGGACACTGAAGCTTTCTTT. It encodes CASSLGLAGDTEAFF.

The chain employs TRBV19 and TRBJ2-5; TRBD1 might be the D (6 bases). This CDR3 comprises 13 residues. V lost 6 bases and J 5 bases, leaving 13 bases between the germline ends. Germline values: CDR1 LNHDA, CDR2 SQIVND (reference sequence). This CDR3 is CASRGAQFETQYF. The CDR3 bases are TGTGCCAGTAGGGGGGCCCAATTCGAGACCCAGTACTTC.

This chain connects TRBV19 to TRBJ1-2, with D possibly being TRBD1 (5 bases). V lost 5 bases, J lost 7 bases, and 17 bases lay in between. Germline loops: CDR1 LNHDA, CDR2 SQIVND (reference sequence). The CDR3 contains 14 residues. CDR3 in amino acids: CASSPTGVSSGYTF. CDR3 sequence (DNA): TGTGCCAGTAGTCCGACGGGGGTATCAAGTGGCTACACCTTC.

As to this clone: The sample holds other DNA sequences that translate to the same CDR3. The chain links TRBV19 to TRBJ1-1, with D unclear. Germline V gene sequence: CDR1 LNHDA, CDR2 SQIVND (reference sequence). Trimming took off 4 bases at V and 1 base at J, with 7 bases between the two ends. This CDR3 contains 13 residues. CDR3 DNA sequence: TGTGCCAGTAGTAACCTGAGGAACACTGAAGCTTTCTTT. Translation: CASSNLRNTEAFF.

The CDR3 sequence is CASSQWTGEKLFF. CDR3 nucleotide sequence: TGCGCCAGCAGCCAGTGGACAGGTGAAAAACTGTTTTTT. The chain uses TRBV4-1 and TRBJ1-4; 7 positions agree with TRBD1. The length of the CDR3 is 13 residues. Germline V gene data show CDR1 as MGHRA and CDR2 as YSYEKL. V lost 3 bases to trimming and J lost 7 bases; unmatched junction nucleotides: 2.

The chain is built from TRBV10-3 and TRBJ2-5; a weak D match, TRBD1 (5 bases). The CDR3 contains 12 residues. Per the germline V gene, CDR1 is ENHRY and CDR2 is SYGVKD. Trimming pared 10 bases from V and 5 bases from J, leaving 14 bases between. The CDR3 DNA is TGTGCCACCAGCGAAGGGGTGGAGACCCAGTACTTC. Translation gives CATSEGVETQYF.

J is TRBJ2-7 and V is TRBV30; no clear D gene. The CDR3 spans 14 residues. Trimming stripped 2 bases from V and 1 base from J, with 12 bases between. Germline CDR1 and CDR2: GTSNPN and SVGIG (reference sequence). In nucleotides, the CDR3 is TGTGCCTGGAGTTATGGCGGCGGTTCCTACGAGCAGTACTTC. This gives the protein CAWSYGGGSYEQYF.

V gene TRBV11-2 combines with J gene TRBJ1-5, with 9 bases identical to TRBD1. Germline CDR1 and CDR2: SGHAT and FQNNGV. The trim removed 5 bases at V and 2 bases at J, leaving 16 bases unmatched. This CDR3 has 19 amino acids. The CDR3 here is CASSPNPDETGGGNQPQHF. The CDR3 DNA sequence: TGTGCCAGCAGCCCAAACCCGGATGAAACAGGGGGCGGCAATCAGCCCCAGCATTTT.

A single count supports this clone. The V and J genes are TRBV10-3 and TRBJ1-1, with D possibly being TRBD1 (5 bases). Looked up from germline, CDR1 is ENHRY and CDR2 is SYGVKD. The CDR3 has 13 amino acids. Trimming shortened V by 2 bases and J by 3 bases, and 7 bases separated the two germline ends. The DNA for the CDR3 is TGTGCCATCAGTGAGGACAGTGACACTGAAGCTTTCTTT. Translating gives CAISEDSDTEAFF.

The V and J genes are TRBV28 and TRBJ1-5; D is uncertain. V dropped 6 bases and J dropped 7 bases, with 10 bases sitting between them. Germline values: CDR1 MDHEN, CDR2 SYDVKM. The CDR3 runs 12 residues. CDR3 sequence reads: CASSQEDQPQHF. CDR3 sequence (DNA): TGTGCCAGCAGCCAGGAGGACCAGCCCCAGCATTTT.

The chain carries TRBV11-2 and TRBJ2-7; 7 nucleotides align to TRBD1. The CDR3 covers 15 residues. V shed 5 bases and J 6 bases; nucleotides not matched to a gene: 13. In germline, CDR1 is SGHAT, CDR2 FQNNGV. CDR3 DNA: TGTGCCAGCAGCCCAGACCCGGGACAGATATCCGAGCAGTACTTC. It yields the protein CASSPDPGQISEQYF.

V is TRBV18 and J is TRBJ1-2, with TRBD1 matching over 8 bases. The germline CDR1 and CDR2 sequences are KGHSH and LQKENI. Trimming at V came to 4 bases and at J to 5 bases, leaving 15 bases not matched to a gene. The CDR3 has 17 amino acids. The CDR3 DNA follows: TGTGCCAGCTCACAAAACTCCGGGACAGGAAGGAGTTATGGCTACACCTTC. Translation: CASSQNSGTGRSYGYTF.

V usage is TRBV24-1 and J usage is TRBJ2-1; 10 nucleotides line up with TRBD2. The V gene's germline CDR1 is KGHDR and CDR2 SFDVKD. CDR3 size: 15 residues. The ends lost 4 bases at V and 9 bases at J; junction bases unmatched: 8. DNA for the CDR3: TGTGCCACCAGTGAGGCTAGCGGGAGTACAGGTGAGCAGTTCTTC. As protein: CATSEASGSTGEQFF.

The gene calls are TRBV2 and TRBJ2-1, with 10 nucleotides matching TRBD2. Germline V gene sequence: CDR1 SNHLY, CDR2 FYNNEI. The ends lost 3 bases at V and 2 bases at J; junction bases unmatched: 4. The length of the CDR3 is 16 residues. CDR3 in amino acids: CASSELAGEPYNEQFF. The CDR3 coding sequence is TGTGCCAGCAGTGAGCTAGCGGGGGAACCCTACAATGAGCAGTTCTTC. The full variable domain, in which reference TRBV2 and TRBJ2-1 provide the parts outside the CDR3, is EPEVTQTPSHQVTQMGQEVILRCVPISNHLYFYWYRQILGQKVEFLVSFYNNEISEKSEIFDDQFSVERPDGSNFTLKIRSTKLEDSAMYFCASSELAGEPYNEQFFGPGTRLTVL.

This sequence joins TRBV10-3 and TRBJ2-3; 8 nucleotides line up with TRBD1. The junction had 6 bases not matched to a gene; V was cut back by 7 bases and J by 3 bases. Germline CDR1 is ENHRY and CDR2 is SYGVKD. The CDR3 totals 14 residues. The DNA for the CDR3 is TGTGCCATCACAGGGGGCCGAGAGACAGATACGCAGTATTTT. This sequence encodes CAITGGRETDTQYF.

Written as DNA, the CDR3 is TGTGCCAGCAGATTGGACAGGGGTGTGGCTGGGGCCAACGTCCTGACTTTC. It translates to CASRLDRGVAGANVLTF. The chain combines TRBV7-9 with TRBJ2-6; TRBD1 aligns across 9 bases. The CDR3 totals 17 residues. Germline V gene data show CDR1 as SEHNR and CDR2 as FQNEAQ (reference sequence). Germline trimming cut 6 bases from V and 2 bases from J; bases unmatched to any gene: 8.

This rearrangement joins TRBV18 to TRBJ1-1; 7 bases line up with TRBD1. This CDR3 comprises 15 residues. The germline gives CDR1 KGHSH, CDR2 LQKENI. J gave up 3 bases and V 2 bases, and 6 bases lay outside the gene matches. The CDR3 region is CASSPDTGQYTEAFF. The CDR3 coding sequence is TGTGCCAGCTCACCAGATACGGGACAGTACACTGAAGCTTTCTTT. The full variable domain, its missing parts supplied by reference TRBV18 and TRBJ1-1, is NAGVMQNPRHLVRRRGQEARLRCSPMKGHSHVYWYRQLPEEGLKFMVYLQKENIIDESGMPKERFSAEFPKEGPSILRIQQVVRGDSAAYFCASSPDTGQYTEAFFGQGTRLTVV.

This chain connects TRBV12-3 or TRBV12-4 to TRBJ2-5, with D perhaps matching TRBD1 (5 bases). The CDR3 sequence is 13 residues long. V lost 5 bases and J lost 5, with 12 bases in between. CDR3 amino acids: CASSAGRRETQYF. CDR3 in DNA: TGTGCCAGCAGTGCAGGGCGGCGTGAGACCCAGTACTTC.

The V and J genes are TRBV19 and TRBJ2-3; TRBD2 might be the D (6 bases). Trimming shortened V by 7 bases and J by 2 bases, and 13 bases separated the two germline ends. The CDR3 runs to 14 residues. Germline assignment: CDR1 LNHDA and CDR2 SQIVND (reference sequence). The CDR3 loop reads CASTRDLATDTQYF. The CDR3 nucleotides are TGTGCCAGTACCCGGGACTTAGCCACAGATACGCAGTATTTT.

The rearrangement uses TRBV5-6 and TRBJ1-6; 8 bases align to TRBD1. The ends lost 8 bases at V and 7 bases at J; junction bases unmatched: 8. This CDR3 comprises 14 residues. CDR1 is SGHDT and CDR2 is YYEEEE in the germline V gene. The CDR3 region has the DNA TGTGCCAGATACCACAGGGGGTTCAATTCACCCCTCCACTTT. As protein: CARYHRGFNSPLHF.

The chain combines TRBV9 with TRBJ1-4, with D uncertain. The V gene lost 4 bases and the J gene lost 6 bases, with 10 bases spanning the gap. Germline V lookup: CDR1 SGDLS, CDR2 YYNGEE. The CDR3 covers 13 residues. Here the CDR3 reads CASSTYSDEKLFF. The CDR3 DNA reads TGTGCCAGCAGCACCTACAGTGATGAAAAACTGTTTTTT.